This T cell receptor beta chain came from a study of blood T cell repertoires in COVID-19. Overall study context: COVID-19 samples, acute and convalescent, were from the United States, Italy and Spain.

There are 12 residues in the CDR3. In germline, CDR1 is ENHRY, CDR2 SYGVKD. The V and J ends lost 5 bases and 5 bases respectively, with 8 bases between them. In the original workflow: The assay estimated nucleated cells by amplifying reference gene primers. Generated by immunoSEQ multiplex PCR, the TCRdb table keeps only in-frame clones and is missing some. V, J and clone size derive from that table, while D and trimming were established from the DNA sequence. The sample consists of more than 100,000 clones, approximately 80% of them appearing once. V usage is TRBV10-3 and J usage is TRBJ2-3; perhaps TRBD1 as D (5 bases). Sequencing was performed on peripheral blood. This receptor was taken from a woman in her sixties or seventies with acute or convalescent COVID-19. CDR3 sequence: CAISPGKDTQYF. CDR3 sequence (DNA): TGTGCCATCAGTCCAGGGAAAGATACGCAGTATTTT.